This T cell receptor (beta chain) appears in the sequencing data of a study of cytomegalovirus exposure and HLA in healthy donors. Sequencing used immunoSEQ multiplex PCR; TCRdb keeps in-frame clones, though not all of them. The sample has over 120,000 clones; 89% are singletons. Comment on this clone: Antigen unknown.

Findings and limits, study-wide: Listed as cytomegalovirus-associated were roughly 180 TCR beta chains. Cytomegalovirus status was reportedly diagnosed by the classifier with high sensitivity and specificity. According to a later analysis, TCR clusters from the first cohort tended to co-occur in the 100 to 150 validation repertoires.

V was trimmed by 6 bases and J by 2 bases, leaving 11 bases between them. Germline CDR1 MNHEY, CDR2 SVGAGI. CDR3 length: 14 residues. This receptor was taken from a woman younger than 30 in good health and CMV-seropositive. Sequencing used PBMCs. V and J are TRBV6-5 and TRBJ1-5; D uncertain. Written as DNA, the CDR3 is TGTGCCAGCAGCCTACGGCGGGGCAATCAGCCCCAGCATTTT. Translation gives CASSLRRGNQPQHF.